In its sample, the clone carrying this T cell receptor (beta chain) was seen many times. Antigen specificity is unknown. In TCRdb, the multiplex PCR reads were re-called with MiXCR into one record per CDR3 protein. The sample consists of about 17,000 distinct CDR3 sequences, roughly 60% of them appearing once. There are 18 residues in the CDR3. Unmatched junction bases numbered 14, after V lost 4 bases and J lost 4 bases. Per germline, CDR1 LNHDA and CDR2 SQIVND (reference sequence). This record comes from a study of breast tumors, draining lymph nodes, adjacent tissues. Whole-study findings and limits: Findings are consistent with lymph node origin and intratumoral expansion of most tumor T cells. Compared with basal-like, luminal-like tumors shared significantly more repertoire with nontumor tissue.

Specimen: tumor-adjacent breast tissue. This clonotype was obtained from a female donor with breast cancer. Some clones in this sample may be carry-over from other donors' samples. The chain employs TRBV19 and TRBJ2-1; TRBD2 matches at 9 bases. The CDR3 loop reads CASSRHGGKRGEYNEQFF. The CDR3 nucleotides read TGTGCCAGTAGTAGACATGGGGGTAAGCGGGGGGAATACAATGAGCAGTTCTTC.